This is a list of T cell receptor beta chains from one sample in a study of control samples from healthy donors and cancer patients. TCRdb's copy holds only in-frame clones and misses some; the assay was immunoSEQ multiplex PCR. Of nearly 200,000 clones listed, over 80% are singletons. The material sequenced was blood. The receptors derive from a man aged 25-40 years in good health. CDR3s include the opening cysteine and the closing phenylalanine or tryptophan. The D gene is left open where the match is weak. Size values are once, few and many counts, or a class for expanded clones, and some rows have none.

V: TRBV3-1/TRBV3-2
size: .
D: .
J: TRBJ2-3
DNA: TGTGCCAGCAGCCCGTCCATGAACACAGATACGCAGTATTTT
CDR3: CASSPSMNTDTQYF

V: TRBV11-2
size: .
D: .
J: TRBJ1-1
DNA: TGTGCCAGCAGCCAGGGAGTTAACACTGAAGCTTTCTTT
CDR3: CASSQGVNTEAFF

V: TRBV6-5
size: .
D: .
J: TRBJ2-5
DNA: TGTGCCAGCAGTTACTCTGGGGACGGGACCCAAGAGACCCAGTACTTC
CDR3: CASSYSGDGTQETQYF

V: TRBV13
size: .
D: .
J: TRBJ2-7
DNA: TGTGCCAGCAGCCTCAACCGGAATTCCTACGAGCAGTACTTC
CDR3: CASSLNRNSYEQYF

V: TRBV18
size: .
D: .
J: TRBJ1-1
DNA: TGTGCCAGCTCACCAGCGGTTCCTTACACTGAAGCTTTCTTT
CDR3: CASSPAVPYTEAFF

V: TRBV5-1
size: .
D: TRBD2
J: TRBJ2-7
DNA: TGCGCCAGCAGCTTGGGGATACAAGGACGGACTAGCTCCTACGAGCAGTACTTC
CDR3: CASSLGIQGRTSSYEQYF

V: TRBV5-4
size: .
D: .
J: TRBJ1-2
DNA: TGTGCCAGCAGCAAAATCTCTAACTATGGCTACACCTTC
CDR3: CASSKISNYGYTF

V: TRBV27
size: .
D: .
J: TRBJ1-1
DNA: TGTGCCAGCAGTTTGGTTGCAGGCCGATTATTAAACACTGAAGCTTTCTTT
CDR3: CASSLVAGRLLNTEAFF

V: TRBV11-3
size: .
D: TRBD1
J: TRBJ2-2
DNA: TGTGCCAGCAGCTTTGGGGGACAGGGGGCTGCCGGGGAGCTGTTTTTT
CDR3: CASSFGGQGAAGELFF

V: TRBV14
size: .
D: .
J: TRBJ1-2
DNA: TGTGCCAGCAGCCCCACTATGGGAGGCTACACCTTC
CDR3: CASSPTMGGYTF

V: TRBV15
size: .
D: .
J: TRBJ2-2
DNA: TGTGCCACCAGCTTTCGCGAGAACACCGGGGAGCTGTTTTTT
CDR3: CATSFRENTGELFF

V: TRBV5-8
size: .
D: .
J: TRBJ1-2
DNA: TGTGCCAGCAGCCGGATAAGCTACACCTTC
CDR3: CASSRISYTF

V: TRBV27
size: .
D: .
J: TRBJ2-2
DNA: TGTGCCAGCAGTTTATCGGCAGGGGCGAACACCGGGGAGCTGTTTTTT
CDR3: CASSLSAGANTGELFF

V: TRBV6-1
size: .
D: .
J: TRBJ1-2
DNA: TGTGCCAGCAGTTATCCGACAGGACCTTTCGGCTACACCTTC
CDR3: CASSYPTGPFGYTF

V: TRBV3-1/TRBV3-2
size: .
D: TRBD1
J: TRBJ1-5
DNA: TGTGCCAGCAGCCAACAGGGGGGGGATGCAACCCAGCATTTT
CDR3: CASSQQGGDATQHF

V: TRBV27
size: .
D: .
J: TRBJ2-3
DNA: TGTGCCAGCAGTTTATCGAATGTCCCTCATACGCAGTATTTT
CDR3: CASSLSNVPHTQYF

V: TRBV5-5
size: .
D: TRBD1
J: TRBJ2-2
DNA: TGTGCCAGCAGACCGGGACAGGGGAGCACCGGGGAGCTGTTTTTT
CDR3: CASRPGQGSTGELFF

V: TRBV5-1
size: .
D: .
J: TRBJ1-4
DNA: TGCGCCAGCAGCTTGGGCAGGGCAACTAATGAAAAACTGTTTTTT
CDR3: CASSLGRATNEKLFF

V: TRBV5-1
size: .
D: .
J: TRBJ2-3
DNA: TGCGCCAGCAGCCCGGGGGGCGCAACAGATACGCAGTATTTT
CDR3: CASSPGGATDTQYF

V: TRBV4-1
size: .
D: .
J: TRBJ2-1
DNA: TGCGCCAGCAGCCAGATCTGGTCTCCGACGAACTACAATGAGCAGTTCTTC
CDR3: CASSQIWSPTNYNEQFF

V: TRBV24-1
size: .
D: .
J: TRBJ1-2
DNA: TGTGCCACCAGTGATTTTCACGGTTATGGCTACACCTTC
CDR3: CATSDFHGYGYTF

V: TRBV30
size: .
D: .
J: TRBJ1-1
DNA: TGTGCCTGGAGTCGAGGAGGGAACACTGAAGCTTTCTTT
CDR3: CAWSRGGNTEAFF

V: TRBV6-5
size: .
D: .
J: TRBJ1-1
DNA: TGTGCCAGCAGAGACGCCCGGGAAGCTTTCTTT
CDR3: CASRDAREAFF

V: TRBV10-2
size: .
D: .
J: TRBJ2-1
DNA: TGCGCCAGCAGTAGAGAGGGGCGGTACAATGAGCAGTTCTTC
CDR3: CASSREGRYNEQFF

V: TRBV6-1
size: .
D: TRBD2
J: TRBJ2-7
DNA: TGTGCCAGCAGTGAAAGGTCTAGCGGCGAATATTCCTACGAGCAGTACTTC
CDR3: CASSERSSGEYSYEQYF

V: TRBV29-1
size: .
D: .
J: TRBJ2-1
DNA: TGCAGCGTTGAAGTCTGGGGGGCCCACAATGAGCAGTTCTTC
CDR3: CSVEVWGAHNEQFF

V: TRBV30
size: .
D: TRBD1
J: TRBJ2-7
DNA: TGTGCCTGGAGTTCAGGACAGGGAGATAACGAGCAGTACTTC
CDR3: CAWSSGQGDNEQYF

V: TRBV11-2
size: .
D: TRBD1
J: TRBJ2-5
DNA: TGTGCCAGCAGCCGCGGACAGGCACCGGCGACCCAGTACTTC
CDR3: CASSRGQAPATQYF

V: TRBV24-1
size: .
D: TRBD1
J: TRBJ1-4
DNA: TGTGCCACCAGTGATCCACAGGGGGAGGCTGAAAAACTGTTTTTT
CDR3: CATSDPQGEAEKLFF

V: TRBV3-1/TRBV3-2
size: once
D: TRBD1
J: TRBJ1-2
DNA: TGTGCCAGCAGCCAAGGGTCAGGGGGCGCCTATCTAGGGGGCTACACCTTC
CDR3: CASSQGSGGAYLGGYTF

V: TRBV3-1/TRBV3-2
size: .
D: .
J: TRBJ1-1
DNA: TGTGCCAGCAGCCAGAGACAGATGAACACTGAAGCTTTCTTT
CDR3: CASSQRQMNTEAFF

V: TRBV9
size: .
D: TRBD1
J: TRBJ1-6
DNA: TGTGCCAGCAGCGGATCCGGGACAGGAAATTCACCCCTCCACTTT
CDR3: CASSGSGTGNSPLHF

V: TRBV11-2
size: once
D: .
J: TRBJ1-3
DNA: TGTGCCAGCAGCGGGGGGGGCACTTCTACTGGAAACACCATATATTTT
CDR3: CASSGGGTSTGNTIYF

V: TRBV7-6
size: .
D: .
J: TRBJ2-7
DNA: TGTGCCAGCAGCTTATCCCCAGGGGTCGCCTACGAGCAGTACTTC
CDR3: CASSLSPGVAYEQYF

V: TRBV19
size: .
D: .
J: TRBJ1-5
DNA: TGTGCCAGTAGATACCCCCAGGGAAATGAGCCCCAGCATTTT
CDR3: CASRYPQGNEPQHF

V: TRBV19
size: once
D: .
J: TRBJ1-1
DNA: TGTGCCAGTAGTATAAAGGACAGCCGGGCTCCTGAAGCTTTCTTT
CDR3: CASSIKDSRAPEAFF

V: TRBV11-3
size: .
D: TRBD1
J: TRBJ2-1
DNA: TGTGCCAGCAGCAGGCGGGTACAGGGGGCGAGTAGTGGTGAGCAGTTCTTC
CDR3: CASSRRVQGASSGEQFF

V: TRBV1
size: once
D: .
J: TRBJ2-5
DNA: TGCACCAGCAGCGAACAAGCGGGGGGGTACCAAGAGACCCAGTACTTC
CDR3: CTSSEQAGGYQETQYF

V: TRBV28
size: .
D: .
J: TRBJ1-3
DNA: TGTGCCATCACCAAGAGCCCTGGAAACACCATATATTTT
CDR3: CAITKSPGNTIYF

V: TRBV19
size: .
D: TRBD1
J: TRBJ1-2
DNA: TGTGCCACCTGGGACAGGGTCGACTATGGCTACACCTTC
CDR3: CATWDRVDYGYTF

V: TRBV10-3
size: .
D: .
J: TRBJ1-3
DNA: TGTGCCATCAGTCACCGCCTCGACCGCAGAGCGATGGAGGACACCATATATTTT
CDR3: CAISHRLDRRAMEDTIYF

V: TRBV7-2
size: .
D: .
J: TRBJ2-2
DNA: TGTGCCAGCAGCTTAGAAGAGGAGATCGGGGACCGGGGAGCTGTTTTT
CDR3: CASSLEEEIGDRGAVF

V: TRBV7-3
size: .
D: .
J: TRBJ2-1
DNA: TGTGCCAGCAGCTCCAGGTGGGGCGGGAATGAGCAGTTCTTC
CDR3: CASSSRWGGNEQFF

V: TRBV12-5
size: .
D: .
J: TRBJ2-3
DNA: TGTGCTAGTGGTGGCCGGGACGGGCTAACAGATACGCAGTATTTT
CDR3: CASGGRDGLTDTQYF

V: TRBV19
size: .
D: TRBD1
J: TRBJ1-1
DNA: TGTGCCAGTAGATTGGACAGGGGGGACACTGAAGCTTTCTTT
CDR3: CASRLDRGDTEAFF

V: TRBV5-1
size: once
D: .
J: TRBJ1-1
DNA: TGCGCCAGCACTCCCCGGGGGGCTGCTGAAGCTTTCTTT
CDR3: CASTPRGAAEAFF

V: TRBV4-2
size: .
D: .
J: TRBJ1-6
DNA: TGTGCCAGCAGCCCTTCCCAGGGAGAGACTAATTCACCCCTCCACTTT
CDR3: CASSPSQGETNSPLHF

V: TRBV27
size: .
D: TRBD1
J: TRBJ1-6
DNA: TGTGCCAGCAGTTTAACCCCGGGACAGGGGGCTTTTTCACCCCTCCACTTT
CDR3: CASSLTPGQGAFSPLHF

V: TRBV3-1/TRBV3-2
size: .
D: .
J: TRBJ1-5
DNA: TGTGCCAGCAGCAGCGGGATGTCGAGCAATCAGCCCCAGCATTTT
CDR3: CASSSGMSSNQPQHF

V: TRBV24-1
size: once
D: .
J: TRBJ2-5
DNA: TGTGCCACCCGTGCGGGGATTCAAGAGACCCAGTACTTC
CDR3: CATRAGIQETQYF

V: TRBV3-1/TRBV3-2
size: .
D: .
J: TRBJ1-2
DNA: TGTGCCAGCAGCCAAGGCGTGGGTGTGGGAGGCTACACCTTC
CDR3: CASSQGVGVGGYTF

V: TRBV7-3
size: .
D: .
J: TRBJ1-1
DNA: TGTGCCAGCAGCTTGAGGGCGAGGAACGTGAACACTGAAGCTTTCTTT
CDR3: CASSLRARNVNTEAFF

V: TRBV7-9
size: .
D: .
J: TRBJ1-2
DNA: TGTGCCAGCAGCTTAATTGGGAACTATGGCTACACCTTC
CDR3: CASSLIGNYGYTF

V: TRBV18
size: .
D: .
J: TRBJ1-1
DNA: TGTGCCAGCTCACCAGGGTACAGGCCGAACACTGAAGCTTTCTTT
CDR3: CASSPGYRPNTEAFF